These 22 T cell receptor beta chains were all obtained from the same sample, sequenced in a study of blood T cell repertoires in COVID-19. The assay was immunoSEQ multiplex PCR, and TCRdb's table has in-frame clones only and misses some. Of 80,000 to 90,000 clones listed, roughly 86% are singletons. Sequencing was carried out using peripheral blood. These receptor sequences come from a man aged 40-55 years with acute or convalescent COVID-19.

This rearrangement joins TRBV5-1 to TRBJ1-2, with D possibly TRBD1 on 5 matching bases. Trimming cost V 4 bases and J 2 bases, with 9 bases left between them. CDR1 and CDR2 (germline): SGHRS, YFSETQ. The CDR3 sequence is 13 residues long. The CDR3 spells CASSLTANYGYTF. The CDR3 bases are TGCGCCAGCAGCCTGACAGCAAACTATGGCTACACCTTC.

CDR3 coding DNA: TGCAGTGCTAGTACTGGGGGCGAGGGCTATGGCTACACCTTC. Its translation: CSASTGGEGYGYTF. V is TRBV20-1 and J is TRBJ1-2; tentative D call: TRBD1 (6 bases). V was shortened by 3 bases and J by 4 bases, with 15 bases between the two germline ends. CDR3 size: 14 residues. From germline, CDR1 is DFQATT and CDR2 SNEGSKA (reference sequence).

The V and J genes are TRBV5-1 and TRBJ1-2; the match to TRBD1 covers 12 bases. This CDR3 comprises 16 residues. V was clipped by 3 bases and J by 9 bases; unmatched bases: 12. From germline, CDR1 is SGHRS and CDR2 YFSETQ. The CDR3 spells CASSSGDRGQVHRYTF. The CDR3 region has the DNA TGCGCCAGCAGCTCGGGGGACAGGGGGCAGGTGCATCGCTACACCTTC.

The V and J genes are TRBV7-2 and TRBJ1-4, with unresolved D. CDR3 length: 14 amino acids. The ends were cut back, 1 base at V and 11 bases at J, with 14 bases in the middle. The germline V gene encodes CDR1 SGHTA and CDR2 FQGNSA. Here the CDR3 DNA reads TGTGCCAGCAGCTTAGGGTTGCAGCTGAGGAAACTGTTTTTT. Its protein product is CASSLGLQLRKLFF.

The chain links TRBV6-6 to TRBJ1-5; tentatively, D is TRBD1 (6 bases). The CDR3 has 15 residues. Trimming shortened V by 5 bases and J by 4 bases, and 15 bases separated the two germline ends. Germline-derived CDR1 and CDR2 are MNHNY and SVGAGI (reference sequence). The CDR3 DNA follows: TGTGCCAGCAGTAGCGGGACACCTGGAAATCAGCCCCAGCATTTT. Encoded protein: CASSSGTPGNQPQHF.

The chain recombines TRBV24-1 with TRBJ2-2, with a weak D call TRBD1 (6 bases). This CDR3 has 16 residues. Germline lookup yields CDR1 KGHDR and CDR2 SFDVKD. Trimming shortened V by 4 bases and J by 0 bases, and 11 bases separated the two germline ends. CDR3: CATSDLGHSNTGELFF. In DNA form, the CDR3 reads TGTGCCACCAGTGACCTGGGACATTCGAACACCGGGGAGCTGTTTTTT.

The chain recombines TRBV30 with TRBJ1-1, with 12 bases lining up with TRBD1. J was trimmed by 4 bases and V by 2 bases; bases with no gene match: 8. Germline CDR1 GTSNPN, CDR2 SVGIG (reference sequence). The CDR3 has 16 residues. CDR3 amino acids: CAWSRRDRGLSTEAFF. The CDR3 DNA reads TGTGCCTGGAGTCGACGGGACAGGGGGCTGAGCACTGAAGCTTTCTTT. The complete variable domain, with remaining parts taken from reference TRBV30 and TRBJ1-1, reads SQTIHQWPATLVQPVGSPLSLECTVEGTSNPNLYWYRQAAGRGLQLLFYSVGIGQISSEVPQNLSASRPQDRQFILSSKKLLLSDSGFYLCAWSRRDRGLSTEAFFGQGTRLTVV.

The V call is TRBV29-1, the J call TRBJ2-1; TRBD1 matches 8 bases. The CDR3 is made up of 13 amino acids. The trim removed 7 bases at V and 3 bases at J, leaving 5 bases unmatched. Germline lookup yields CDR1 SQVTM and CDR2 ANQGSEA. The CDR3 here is CSADRGYYNEQFF. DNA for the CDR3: TGCAGCGCCGACAGGGGTTACTACAATGAGCAGTTCTTC.

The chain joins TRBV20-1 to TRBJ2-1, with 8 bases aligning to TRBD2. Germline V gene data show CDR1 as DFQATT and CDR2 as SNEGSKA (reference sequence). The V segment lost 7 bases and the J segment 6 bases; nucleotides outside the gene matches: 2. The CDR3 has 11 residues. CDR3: CSGTSGNEQFF. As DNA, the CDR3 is TGCAGTGGCACTAGCGGCAATGAGCAGTTCTTC.

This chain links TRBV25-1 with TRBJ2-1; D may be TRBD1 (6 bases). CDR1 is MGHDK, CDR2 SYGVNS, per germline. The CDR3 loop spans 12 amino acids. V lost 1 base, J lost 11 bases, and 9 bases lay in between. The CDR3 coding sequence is TGTGCCAGCAGTGAATTTAGGGGGAAGCAGTTCTTC. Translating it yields CASSEFRGKQFF.

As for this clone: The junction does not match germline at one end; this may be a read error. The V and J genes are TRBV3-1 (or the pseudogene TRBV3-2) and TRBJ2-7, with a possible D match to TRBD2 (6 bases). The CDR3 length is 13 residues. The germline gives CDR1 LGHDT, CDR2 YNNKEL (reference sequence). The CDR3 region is CASSQDTAGRPNF. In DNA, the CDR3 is TGTGCCAGCAGCCAAGATACGGCGGGGCGACCGAACTTC.

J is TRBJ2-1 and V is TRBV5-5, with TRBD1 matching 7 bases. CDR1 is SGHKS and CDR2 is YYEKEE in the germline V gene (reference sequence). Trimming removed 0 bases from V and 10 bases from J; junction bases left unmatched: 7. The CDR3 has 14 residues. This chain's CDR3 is CASSLGTGMIEQFF. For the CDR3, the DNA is TGTGCCAGCAGCTTGGGGACAGGTATGATCGAGCAGTTCTTC.

The CDR3 loop is CASSQDGNSPLHF. The DNA for the CDR3 is TGTGCCAGCAGCCAAGACGGGAATTCACCCCTCCACTTT. The gene calls are TRBV6-5 and TRBJ1-6, with D uncertain. With 6 bases removed from V and 7 bases from J, the gap between germline ends came to 10 bases. The CDR3 consists of 13 residues. CDR1 is MNHEY, CDR2 SVGAGI, per germline.

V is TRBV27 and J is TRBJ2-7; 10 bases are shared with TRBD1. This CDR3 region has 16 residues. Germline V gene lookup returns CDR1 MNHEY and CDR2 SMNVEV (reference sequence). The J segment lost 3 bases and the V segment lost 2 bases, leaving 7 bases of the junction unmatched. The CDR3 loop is CASSLQTGGEYYEQYF. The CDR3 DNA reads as TGTGCCAGCAGTTTACAGACAGGGGGCGAATACTACGAGCAGTACTTC.

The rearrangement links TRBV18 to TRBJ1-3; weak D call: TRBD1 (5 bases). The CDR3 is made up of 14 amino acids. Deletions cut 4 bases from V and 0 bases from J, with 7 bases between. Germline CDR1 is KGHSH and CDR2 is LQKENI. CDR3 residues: CASSRQGSGNTIYF. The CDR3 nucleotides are TGTGCCAGCTCACGGCAGGGCTCTGGAAACACCATATATTTT.

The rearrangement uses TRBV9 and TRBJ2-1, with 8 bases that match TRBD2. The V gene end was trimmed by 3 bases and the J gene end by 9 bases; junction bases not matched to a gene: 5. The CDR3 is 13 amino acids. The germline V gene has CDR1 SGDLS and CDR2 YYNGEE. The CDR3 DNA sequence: TGTGCCAGCAGCGCGGGAGGGCGGGGTGAGCAGTTCTTC. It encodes CASSAGGRGEQFF.

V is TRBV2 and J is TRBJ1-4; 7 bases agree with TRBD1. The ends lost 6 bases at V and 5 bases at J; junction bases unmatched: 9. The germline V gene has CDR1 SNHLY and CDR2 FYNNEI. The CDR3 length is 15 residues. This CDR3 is CASRNPGQKNEKLFF. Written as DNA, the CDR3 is TGTGCCAGCAGGAACCCGGGACAGAAGAATGAAAAACTGTTTTTT.

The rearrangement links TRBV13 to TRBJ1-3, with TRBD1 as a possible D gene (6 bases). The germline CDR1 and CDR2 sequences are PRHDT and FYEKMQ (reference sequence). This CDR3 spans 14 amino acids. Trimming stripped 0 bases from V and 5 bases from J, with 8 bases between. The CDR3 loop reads CASSLGGGRNTIYF. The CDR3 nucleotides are TGTGCCAGCAGCTTAGGAGGGGGAAGAAACACCATATATTTT.

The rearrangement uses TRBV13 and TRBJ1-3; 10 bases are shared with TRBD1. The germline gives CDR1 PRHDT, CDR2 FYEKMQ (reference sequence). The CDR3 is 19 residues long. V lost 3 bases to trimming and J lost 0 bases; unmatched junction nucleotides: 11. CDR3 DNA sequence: TGTGCCAGCAGCTTCCGGACAGGGGGGACAACTCCCTCTGGAAACACCATATATTTT. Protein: CASSFRTGGTTPSGNTIYF. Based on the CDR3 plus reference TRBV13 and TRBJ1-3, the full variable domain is AAGVIQSPRHLIKEKRETATLKCYPIPRHDTVYWYQQGPGQDPQFLISFYEKMQSDKGSIPDRFSAQQFSDYHSELNMSSLELGDSALYFCASSFRTGGTTPSGNTIYFGEGSWLTVV.

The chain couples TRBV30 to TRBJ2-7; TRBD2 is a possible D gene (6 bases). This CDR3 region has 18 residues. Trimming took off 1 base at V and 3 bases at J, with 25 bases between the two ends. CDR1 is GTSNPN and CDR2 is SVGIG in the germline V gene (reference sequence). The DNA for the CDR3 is TGTGCCTGGAGTGGGATCGTTTTCTCCGGGACTCAAGACTACGAGCAGTACTTC. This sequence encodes CAWSGIVFSGTQDYEQYF.

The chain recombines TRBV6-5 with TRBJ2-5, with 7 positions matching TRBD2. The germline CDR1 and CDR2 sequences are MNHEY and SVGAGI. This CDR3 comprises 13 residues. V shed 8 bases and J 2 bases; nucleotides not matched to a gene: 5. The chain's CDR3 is CASGRTRQETQYF. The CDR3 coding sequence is TGTGCCAGCGGACGGACTAGGCAAGAGACCCAGTACTTC.

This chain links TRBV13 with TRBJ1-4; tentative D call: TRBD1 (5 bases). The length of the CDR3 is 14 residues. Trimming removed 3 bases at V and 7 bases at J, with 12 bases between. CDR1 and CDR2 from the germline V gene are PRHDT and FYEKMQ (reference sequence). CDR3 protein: CASSFGAKSEKLFF. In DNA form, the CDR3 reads TGTGCCAGCAGCTTTGGGGCAAAGAGTGAAAAACTGTTTTTT.